This T cell receptor beta chain was captured in a study of cytomegalovirus exposure and HLA in healthy donors. Trimming shortened V by 7 bases and J by 1 base, and 16 bases separated the two germline ends. The CDR3 sequence is 15 residues long. CDR1 MNHEY and CDR2 SMNVEV come from the germline V gene (reference sequence). 60 Vbeta and 13 Jbeta primers were used in PCR. Profiling relied on immunoSEQ multiplex PCR, and the TCRdb table lists in-frame clones only, not all of them. The table shows around 130,000 clones, with about 82% occurring only once. This clonotype originated in a boy aged 5-17 years in good health and CMV-seronegative. V gene TRBV27 combines with J gene TRBJ1-1, with D perhaps matching TRBD1 (6 bases). The sample consisted of PBMCs. This CDR3 reads CASTDLTGRNTEAFF. As DNA, the CDR3 is TGTGCCAGCACCGACCTAACAGGGAGGAACACTGAAGCTTTCTTT.